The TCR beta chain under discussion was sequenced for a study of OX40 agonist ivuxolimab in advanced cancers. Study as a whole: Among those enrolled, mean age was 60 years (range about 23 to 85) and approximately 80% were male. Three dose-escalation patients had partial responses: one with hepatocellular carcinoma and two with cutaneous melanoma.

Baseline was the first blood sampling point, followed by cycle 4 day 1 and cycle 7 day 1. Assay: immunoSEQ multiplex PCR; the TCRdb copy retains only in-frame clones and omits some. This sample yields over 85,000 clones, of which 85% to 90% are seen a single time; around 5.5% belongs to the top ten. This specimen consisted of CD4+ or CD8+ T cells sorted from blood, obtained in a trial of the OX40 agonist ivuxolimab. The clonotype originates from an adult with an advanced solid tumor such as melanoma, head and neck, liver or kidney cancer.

CDR3 in DNA: TGTGCCAGCTCACCACCACAGGGACGCGAAAAACTGTTTTTT. Its translation: CASSPPQGREKLFF. This rearrangement joins TRBV18 to TRBJ1-4; D possibly corresponds to TRBD1 (6 bases). Germline-derived CDR1 and CDR2 are KGHSH and LQKENI. The CDR3 is made up of 14 amino acids. Trimming cost V 0 bases and J 8 bases, with 10 bases left between them. The full variable domain, completed using reference TRBV18 and TRBJ1-4, is NAGVMQNPRHLVRRRGQEARLRCSPMKGHSHVYWYRQLPEEGLKFMVYLQKENIIDESGMPKERFSAEFPKEGPSILRIQQVVRGDSAAYFCASSPPQGREKLFFGSGTQLSVL.